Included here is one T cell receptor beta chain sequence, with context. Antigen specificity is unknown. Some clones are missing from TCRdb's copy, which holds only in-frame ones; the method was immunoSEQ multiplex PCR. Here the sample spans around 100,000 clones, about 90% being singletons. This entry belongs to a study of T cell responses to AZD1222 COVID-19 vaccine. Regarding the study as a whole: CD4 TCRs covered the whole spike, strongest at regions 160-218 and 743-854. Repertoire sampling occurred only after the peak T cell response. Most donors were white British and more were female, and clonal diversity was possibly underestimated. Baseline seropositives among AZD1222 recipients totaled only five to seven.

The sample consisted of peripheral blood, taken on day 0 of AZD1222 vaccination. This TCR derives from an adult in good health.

The CDR3 loop is CASSILPGLAGGIGDTQYF. For the CDR3, the DNA is TGTGCCAGCAGTATTCTTCCGGGACTAGCGGGAGGAATAGGGGATACGCAGTATTTT. The chain combines TRBV7-3 with TRBJ2-3; 15 bases are a match to TRBD2. This CDR3 region has 19 residues. After removal of 6 bases from V and 6 bases from J, the junction contained 16 bases not matched to a gene. The germline gives CDR1 SGHTA, CDR2 FQGTGA.